The clone carrying this T cell receptor beta chain was seen just once. This entry comes from a study of cytomegalovirus exposure and HLA in healthy donors. On the study more broadly: Later analysis reported that the approximately 120 validation repertoires shared the platform of the approximately 620 first-cohort repertoires.

The ends lost 2 bases at V and 3 bases at J; junction bases unmatched: 2. This CDR3 is 14 amino acids long. CDR1 and CDR2 from the germline V gene are SGHAT and FQNNGV. Libraries were prepared by immunoSEQ multiplex PCR; TCRdb keeps only in-frame clonotypes and omits some of them. Of tens of thousands of clones listed, about 94% are singletons. Material for sequencing was PBMCs. The rearrangement links TRBV11-2 to TRBJ2-7; 9 bases line up with TRBD2. This TCR was sampled from a man younger than 35 in good health and CMV-seropositive. CDR3 bases: TGTGCCAGCAGCTTAATAGCGGGAGACTACGAGCAGTACTTC. Translating gives CASSLIAGDYEQYF.